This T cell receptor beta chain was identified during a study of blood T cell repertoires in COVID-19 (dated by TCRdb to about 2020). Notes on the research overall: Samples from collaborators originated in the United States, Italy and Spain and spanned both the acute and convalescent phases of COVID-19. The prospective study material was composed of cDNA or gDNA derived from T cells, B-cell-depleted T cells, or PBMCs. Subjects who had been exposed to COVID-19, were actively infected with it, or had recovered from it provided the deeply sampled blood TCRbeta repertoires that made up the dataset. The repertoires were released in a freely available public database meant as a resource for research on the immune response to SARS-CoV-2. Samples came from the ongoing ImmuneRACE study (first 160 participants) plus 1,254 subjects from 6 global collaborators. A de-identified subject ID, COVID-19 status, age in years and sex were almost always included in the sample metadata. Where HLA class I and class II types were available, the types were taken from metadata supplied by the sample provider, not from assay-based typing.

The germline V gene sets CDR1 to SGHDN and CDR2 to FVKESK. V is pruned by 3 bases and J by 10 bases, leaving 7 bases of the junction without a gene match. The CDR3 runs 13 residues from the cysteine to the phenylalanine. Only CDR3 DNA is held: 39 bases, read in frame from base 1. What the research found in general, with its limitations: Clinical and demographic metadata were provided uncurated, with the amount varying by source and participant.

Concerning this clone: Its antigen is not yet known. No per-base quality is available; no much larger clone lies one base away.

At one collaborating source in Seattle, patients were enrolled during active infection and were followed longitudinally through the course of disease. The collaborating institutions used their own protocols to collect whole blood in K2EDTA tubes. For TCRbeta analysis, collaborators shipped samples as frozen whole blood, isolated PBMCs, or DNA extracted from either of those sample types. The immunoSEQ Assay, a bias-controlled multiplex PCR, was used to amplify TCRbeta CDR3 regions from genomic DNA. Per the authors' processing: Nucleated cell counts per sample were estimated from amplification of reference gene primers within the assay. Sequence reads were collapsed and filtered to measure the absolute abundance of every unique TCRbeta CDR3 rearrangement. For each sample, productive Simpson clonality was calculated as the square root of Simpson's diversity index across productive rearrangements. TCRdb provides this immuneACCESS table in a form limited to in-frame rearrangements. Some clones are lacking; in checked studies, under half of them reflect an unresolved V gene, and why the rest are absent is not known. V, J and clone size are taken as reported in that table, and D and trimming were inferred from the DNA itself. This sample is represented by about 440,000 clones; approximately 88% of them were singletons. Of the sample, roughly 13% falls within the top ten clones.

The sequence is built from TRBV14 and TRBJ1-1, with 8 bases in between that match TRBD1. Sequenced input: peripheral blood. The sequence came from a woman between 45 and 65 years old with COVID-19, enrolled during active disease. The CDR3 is CASSQGTGMRAFF. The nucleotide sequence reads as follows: TGTGCCAGCAGCCAGGGGACAGGAATGAGAGCTTTCTTT.